This T cell receptor (beta chain) was captured in a study of T cells in Graves' hyperthyroidism and ophthalmopathy. The overall study: Initial diagnosis, before any treatment, was when peripheral blood was collected.

Per germline, CDR1 SGHAT and CDR2 FQNNGV. CDR3 length: 13 residues. V lost 7 bases and J lost 2, with 9 bases in between. It was 10 ml of fresh peripheral blood that supplied the PBMCs. There were TCR beta CDR3 regions amplified from RNA transcripts. The TCR CDR3 was amplified in a first-round RT-PCR using the HTBI primer set. TCRdb reprocessed the multiplex PCR reads via MiXCR and lists one record per CDR3 protein. The sample has approximately 300,000 distinct CDR3 sequences, about 15% seen once. This sequence was found in a woman aged 55 to 70 with Graves' ophthalmopathy. The chain joins TRBV11-2 to TRBJ2-1; perhaps TRBD2 as D (5 bases). The specimen was blood. CDR3: CASTRDPYNEQFF. CDR3 sequence (DNA): TGTGCCAGCACCCGGGATCCCTACAATGAGCAGTTCTTC.